These 28 T cell receptor beta chains came from one sample sequenced in a study of T cell responses to AZD1222 COVID-19 vaccine (dated by TCRdb to about 2021). Libraries were made using the immunoSEQ multiplex PCR assay. TCRdb mirrors the immuneACCESS table, restricted to in-frame sequences. Some clones are absent from its copies; in checked studies, under half trace to an unresolved V gene, and the reason for the others is unknown. This sample gives more than 95,000 clones in total; just over 85% of them show up just once. The ten largest account for around 9.6% of the sample. The time point tag for this specimen amounts to: baseline before first vaccination. The sequencing used peripheral blood, collected on day 0 of AZD1222 vaccination. The receptors come from an adult in good health.

The V gene is TRBV4-1, the J gene TRBJ1-5; TRBD1 might be the D (6 bases). V was shortened by 5 bases and J by 7 bases, with 15 bases between the two germline ends. CDR1 MGHRA and CDR2 YSYEKL come from the germline V gene. The CDR3 is 14 amino acids. The chain's CDR3 is CASSDGTRGQPQHF. The CDR3 coding sequence is TGCGCCAGCAGCGATGGGACACGGGGCCAGCCCCAGCATTTT.

The rearrangement uses TRBV5-6 and TRBJ2-1, with D uncertain. V dropped 4 bases and J dropped 3 bases, with 8 bases sitting between them. Germline CDR1 is SGHDT and CDR2 is YYEEEE. The CDR3 contains 13 residues. The CDR3 protein is CASSPSNYNEQFF. The CDR3 region has the DNA TGTGCCAGCAGCCCGTCCAACTACAATGAGCAGTTCTTC. Combining the CDR3 with reference TRBV5-6 and TRBJ2-1 gives the whole variable domain DAGVTQSPTHLIKTRGQQVTLRCSPKSGHDTVSWYQQALGQGPQFIFQYYEEEERQRGNFPDRFSGHQFPNYSSELNVNALLLGDSALYLCASSPSNYNEQFFGPGTRLTVL.

V usage is TRBV28 and J usage is TRBJ1-1, with D possibly TRBD1 on 6 matching bases. Trimming removed 2 bases from V and 0 bases from J, with 13 bases in between. The CDR3 runs to 16 residues. From germline, CDR1 is MDHEN and CDR2 SYDVKM. CDR3 coding DNA: TGTGCCAGCAGTTTAAGTACAGGGCAAATGAACACTGAAGCTTTCTTT. Encoded protein: CASSLSTGQMNTEAFF. The variable domain in full, completed from reference TRBV28 and TRBJ1-1, reads DVKVTQSSRYLVKRTGEKVFLECVQDMDHENMFWYRQDPGLGLRLIYFSYDVKMKEKGDIPEGYSVSREKKERFSLILESASTNQTSMYLCASSLSTGQMNTEAFFGQGTRLTVV.

The gene calls are TRBV3-1 (or the pseudogene TRBV3-2) and TRBJ1-1, with D tentatively TRBD1 (5 bases). The V end lost 5 bases, the J end lost 3 bases, and 16 bases lay between the germline ends. The CDR3 length is 15 residues. Per germline, CDR1 LGHDT and CDR2 YNNKEL (reference sequence). The DNA of the CDR3 is TGTGCCAGCAGCGGATCCCCAGGGAGTGACACTGAAGCTTTCTTT. It yields the protein CASSGSPGSDTEAFF.

The V and J genes are TRBV3-1 (or the pseudogene TRBV3-2) and TRBJ2-3; 10 bases match TRBD1. Germline CDR1 reads LGHDT; CDR2 reads YNNKEL (reference sequence). V lost 4 bases and J lost 3; bases outside the gene matches: 19. The CDR3 consists of 20 residues. CDR3 residues: CASSLEDPGQGYFATDTQYF. The DNA of the CDR3 is TGTGCCAGCAGCCTCGAAGACCCGGGACAGGGGTATTTTGCGACAGATACGCAGTATTTT.

The gene calls are TRBV30 and TRBJ1-2; D may be TRBD1 (5 bases). The germline V gene has CDR1 GTSNPN and CDR2 SVGIG (reference sequence). The length of the CDR3 is 15 residues. Trimming stripped 2 bases from V and 2 bases from J, with 15 bases between. The CDR3 protein is CAWSKAGLRNYGYTF. In DNA form, the CDR3 reads TGTGCCTGGAGTAAGGCAGGGTTACGCAACTATGGCTACACCTTC.

The gene calls are TRBV5-5 and TRBJ1-5; no clear D. Trimming took off 1 base at V and 4 bases at J, with 12 bases between the two ends. The CDR3 runs to 15 residues. The germline CDR1 and CDR2 sequences are SGHKS and YYEKEE (reference sequence). The CDR3 nucleotides are TGTGCCAGCAGCTTGAGCCCCGGGCGGAATCAGCCCCAGCATTTT. It is translated as CASSLSPGRNQPQHF.

The chain carries TRBV19 and TRBJ2-7; 11 bases are shared with TRBD2. V shed 10 bases, J shed 4 bases, and the junction held 6 bases outside the gene matches. Looked up from germline, CDR1 is LNHDA and CDR2 is SQIVND (reference sequence). The CDR3 is 13 amino acids. In DNA form, the CDR3 reads TGTGCCACCCGGACTAGCGGGCTTTACGAGCAGTACTTC. It encodes CATRTSGLYEQYF.

The chain combines TRBV19 with TRBJ1-1, with no clear D. The CDR3 is 14 amino acids. V dropped 0 bases and J dropped 1 base, with 6 bases sitting between them. Germline V lookup: CDR1 LNHDA, CDR2 SQIVND (reference sequence). CDR3 in DNA: TGTGCCAGTAGTATAGAGGCAGAGAACACTGAAGCTTTCTTT. It is translated as CASSIEAENTEAFF.

The chain employs TRBV18 and TRBJ1-4; D not resolved. The CDR3 contains 13 residues. Germline assignment: CDR1 KGHSH and CDR2 LQKENI. V lost 6 bases to trimming and J lost 8 bases, with 13 bases between them. As DNA, the CDR3 is TGTGCCAGCTCTCAAGTGGTCGGGGAAAAACTGTTTTTT. Its protein is CASSQVVGEKLFF. Together with reference TRBV18 and TRBJ1-4, the CDR3 gives the full variable domain: NAGVMQNPRHLVRRRGQEARLRCSPMKGHSHVYWYRQLPEEGLKFMVYLQKENIIDESGMPKERFSAEFPKEGPSILRIQQVVRGDSAAYFCASSQVVGEKLFFGSGTQLSVL.

The chain links TRBV4-2 to TRBJ1-1; 8 bases align to TRBD1. V was clipped by 2 bases and J by 5 bases; unmatched bases: 4. Germline V lookup: CDR1 LGHNA, CDR2 YNFKEQ. The CDR3 sequence is 14 residues long. This CDR3 is CASSQQGAITEAFF. DNA of the CDR3: TGTGCCAGCAGCCAACAGGGGGCAATTACTGAAGCTTTCTTT.

V and J are TRBV19 and TRBJ1-1; tentatively, D is TRBD1 (5 bases). The germline V gene encodes CDR1 LNHDA and CDR2 SQIVND (reference sequence). This CDR3 has 17 amino acids. V lost 3 bases to trimming and J lost 10 bases, with 27 bases between them. CDR3 nucleotide sequence: TGTGCCAGTAGTATTAATTCGGTTGTGGGGCAGGCGGGGGGAGCTTTCTTT. Protein product: CASSINSVVGQAGGAFF.

The rearrangement joins TRBV27 to TRBJ2-1, with 8 nucleotides matching TRBD1. The CDR3 has 12 amino acids. CDR1 MNHEY and CDR2 SMNVEV come from the germline V gene (reference sequence). Trimming cost V 5 bases and J 13 bases; bases outside gene matches: 7. For the CDR3, the DNA is TGTGCCAGCAGTACGGACAGGGTAAGACAGTTCTTC. Protein: CASSTDRVRQFF.

The chain combines TRBV2 with TRBJ1-5, with no clear D. The CDR3 runs 14 residues. V lost 8 bases, J lost 6 bases, and 17 bases lay in between. CDR1 and CDR2 from the germline V gene are SNHLY and FYNNEI. CDR3 DNA: TGTGCCAGCGGCGCGGATCCCGAGGGTCAGCCCCAGCATTTT. Its protein product is CASGADPEGQPQHF.

The chain combines TRBV24-1 with TRBJ2-3; 10 nucleotides match TRBD1. V shed 7 bases, J shed 6 bases, and the junction held 15 bases outside the gene matches. Germline values: CDR1 KGHDR, CDR2 SFDVKD. The CDR3 sequence is 17 residues long. Here the CDR3 DNA reads TGTGCCACCAGGGGGTCCCGGGACAGGGGCCGTCTGGATACGCAGTATTTT. This codes for CATRGSRDRGRLDTQYF.

The rearrangement joins TRBV28 to TRBJ1-2; a weak D match, TRBD1 (6 bases). V gave up 6 bases and J gave up 8 bases, with 19 bases separating them. Germline CDR1 and CDR2: MDHEN and SYDVKM. The CDR3 loop spans 14 amino acids. Written as DNA, the CDR3 is TGTGCCAGCAGAGGAGGCAGGGGAGTCGACGGCTACACCTTC. This translates into CASRGGRGVDGYTF.

The V call is TRBV19, the J call TRBJ1-1; 10 nucleotides line up with TRBD1. The germline CDR1 and CDR2 sequences are LNHDA and SQIVND (reference sequence). V lost 7 bases, J lost 0 bases, and 2 bases stayed unmatched. The CDR3 has 14 amino acids. Here the CDR3 DNA reads TGTGCCAGTAAGGACAGGGGGTTGAACACTGAAGCTTTCTTT. Translation: CASKDRGLNTEAFF. The whole variable domain, remainder taken from reference TRBV19 and TRBJ1-1, is DGGITQSPKYLFRKEGQNVTLSCEQNLNHDAMYWYRQDPGQGLRLIYYSQIVNDFQKGDIAEGYSVSREKKESFPLTVTSAQKNPTAFYLCASKDRGLNTEAFFGQGTRLTVV.

The CDR3 region is CASSLRLAEYNEQFF. The CDR3 DNA is TGTGCCAGCAGCTTGCGACTAGCGGAATACAATGAGCAGTTCTTC. The chain uses TRBV5-4 and TRBJ2-1; TRBD2 matches 9 bases. The CDR3 has 15 amino acids. Per the germline V gene, CDR1 is SGHNT and CDR2 is YYREEE (reference sequence). V was pared by 1 base and J by 4 bases, with 3 bases of the junction left unmatched. Together with reference TRBV5-4 and TRBJ2-1, the CDR3 gives the full variable domain: ETGVTQSPTHLIKTRGQQVTLRCSSQSGHNTVSWYQQALGQGPQFIFQYYREEENGRGNFPPRFSGLQFPNYSSELNVNALELDDSALYLCASSLRLAEYNEQFFGPGTRLTVL.

V usage is TRBV5-1 and J usage is TRBJ2-3; TRBD2 matches 12 bases. After removal of 5 bases from V and 0 bases from J, the junction contained 7 bases not matched to a gene. CDR3 length equals 17 residues. Germline loops: CDR1 SGHRS, CDR2 YFSETQ. The CDR3 sequence is CASSLRLAGASTDTQYF. CDR3 sequence (DNA): TGCGCCAGCAGTTTACGACTAGCGGGGGCAAGCACAGATACGCAGTATTTT.

The gene calls are TRBV6-4 and TRBJ2-2; D is unclear. Deletions cut 6 bases from V and 0 bases from J, with 11 bases between. The CDR3 length is 15 residues. Per the germline V gene, CDR1 is MRHNA and CDR2 is SNTAGT. CDR3 loop: CASSPRAPNTGELFF. The CDR3 bases are TGTGCCAGCAGCCCTAGGGCTCCGAACACCGGGGAGCTGTTTTTT.

The chain links TRBV7-9 to TRBJ2-3, with 8 bases that match TRBD2. This CDR3 spans 14 amino acids. Germline trimming cut 5 bases from V and 5 bases from J; bases unmatched to any gene: 6. Germline V gives CDR1 SEHNR, CDR2 FQNEAQ (reference sequence). CDR3 amino acids: CASSPGLAVDTQYF. The CDR3 coding sequence is TGTGCCAGCAGCCCCGGACTAGCTGTAGATACGCAGTATTTT. The variable domain in full, with the rest retrieved from reference TRBV7-9 and TRBJ2-3, is DTGVSQNPRHKITKRGQNVTFRCDPISEHNRLYWYRQTLGQGPEFLTYFQNEAQLEKSRLLSDRFSAERPKGSFSTLEIQRTEQGDSAMYLCASSPGLAVDTQYFGPGTRLTVL.

J is TRBJ2-3 and V is TRBV27; 7 nucleotides match TRBD1. Unmatched junction bases numbered 5, after V lost 4 bases and J lost 4 bases. The CDR3 has 14 residues. Per the germline V gene, CDR1 is MNHEY and CDR2 is SMNVEV (reference sequence). The DNA for the CDR3 is TGTGCCAGCAGTTCGCTCACAGGGGCAGATACGCAGTATTTT. Amino acids: CASSSLTGADTQYF.

This clone was recorded once. The chain links TRBV28 to TRBJ1-3; no reliable D call. This CDR3 spans 16 amino acids. Germline V gene lookup returns CDR1 MDHEN and CDR2 SYDVKM. The V gene lost 1 base and the J gene lost 0 bases, with 10 bases spanning the gap. Here the CDR3 DNA reads TGTGCCAGCAGTTTATCTCCCACATACTCTGGAAACACCATATATTTT. It codes for CASSLSPTYSGNTIYF.

The J gene is TRBJ1-6, the V gene TRBV29-1, with D perhaps TRBD1 (6 bases). Germline V gene sequence: CDR1 SQVTM, CDR2 ANQGSEA. The CDR3 is 12 residues long. Trimming stripped 7 bases from V and 10 bases from J, with 14 bases between. CDR3 protein: CSAGGRGSPLHF. Written as DNA, the CDR3 is TGCAGCGCCGGAGGCAGGGGCTCACCCCTCCACTTT.

The chain carries TRBV5-6 and TRBJ2-7; D unresolved. From germline, CDR1 is SGHDT and CDR2 YYEEEE. V was cut by 0 bases and J by 3 bases, with 4 bases left in between. This CDR3 is 12 amino acids long. The CDR3 region has the DNA TGTGCCAGCAGCTTGGCACTCTACGAGCAGTACTTC. Its translation: CASSLALYEQYF. Complete variable domain (other parts from reference TRBV5-6 and TRBJ2-7): DAGVTQSPTHLIKTRGQQVTLRCSPKSGHDTVSWYQQALGQGPQFIFQYYEEEERQRGNFPDRFSGHQFPNYSSELNVNALLLGDSALYLCASSLALYEQYFGPGTRLTVT.

V gene TRBV7-3 combines with J gene TRBJ2-1; 9 positions agree with TRBD1. V was clipped by 3 bases and J by 6 bases; unmatched bases: 6. CDR3 length: 15 amino acids. Germline V gene lookup returns CDR1 SGHTA and CDR2 FQGTGA. Written as DNA, the CDR3 is TGTGCCAGCAGCTTGGGACAGGGTTTCAGCAATGAGCAGTTCTTC. Translating it yields CASSLGQGFSNEQFF.

The V call is TRBV20-1, the J call TRBJ2-3; D perhaps matches TRBD1 (5 bases). V was cut by 3 bases and J by 2 bases, with 12 bases left in between. The CDR3 has 14 amino acids. CDR1 DFQATT and CDR2 SNEGSKA come from the germline V gene (reference sequence). The DNA of the CDR3 is TGCAGTGCTAGTCTCAGACAGCTCACAGATACGCAGTATTTT. This sequence encodes CSASLRQLTDTQYF.

V and J are TRBV6-4 and TRBJ2-1, with 8 bases matching TRBD1. Germline lookup yields CDR1 MRHNA and CDR2 SNTAGT. The CDR3 length is 16 residues. J was trimmed by 1 base and V by 6 bases; bases with no gene match: 8. In DNA, the CDR3 is TGTGCCAGCAGACTCTCCGGGACAGGATCCTACAATGAGCAGTTCTTC. Translated, it gives CASRLSGTGSYNEQFF.